This TCR beta chain was obtained from a study of beta chain features in type 1 diabetes. Regarding the study as a whole: Among type 1 diabetes patients, VDJ junctions had fewer insertions and more deletions.

With respect to this clone: Its specificity is unknown.

The sequenced template was cDNA made from the entire isolated RNA. The protocol was immunoSEQ multiplex PCR, while the TCRdb copy is restricted to in-frame clones and leaves out a portion. The profile shows around 310,000 clones, approximately 10% of them singletons. V shed 6 bases and J 2 bases; nucleotides not matched to a gene: 13. CDR3 length equals 16 residues. The germline gives CDR1 MDHEN, CDR2 SYDVKM. The genes are TRBV28 and TRBJ2-7, with 7 positions matching TRBD1. Sequenced: naive CD4+ T cells from blood. The sequence derives from a woman in her twenties or thirties in good health. CDR3: CASSYTGDPPPYEQYF. The DNA of the CDR3 is TGTGCCAGCAGCTATACAGGGGACCCCCCACCCTACGAGCAGTACTTC.